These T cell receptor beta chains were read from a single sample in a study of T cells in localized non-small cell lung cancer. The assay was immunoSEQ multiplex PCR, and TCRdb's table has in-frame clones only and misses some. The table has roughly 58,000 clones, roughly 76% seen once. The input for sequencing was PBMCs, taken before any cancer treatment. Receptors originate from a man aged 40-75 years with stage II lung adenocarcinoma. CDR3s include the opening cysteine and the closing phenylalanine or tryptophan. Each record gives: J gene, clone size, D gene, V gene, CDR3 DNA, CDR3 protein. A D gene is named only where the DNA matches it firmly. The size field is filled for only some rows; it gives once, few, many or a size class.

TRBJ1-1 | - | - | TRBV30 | TGTGCCTGGAGTGTTGGAGGGAACACTGAAGCTTTCTTT | CAWSVGGNTEAFF
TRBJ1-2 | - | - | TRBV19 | TGTGCCAGTAGTATACAGGGACCGTATGGCTACACCTTC | CASSIQGPYGYTF
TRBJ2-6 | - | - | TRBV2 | TGTGCCAGCAGTGAGGGTAGCTCTGGGGCCAACGTCCTGACTTTC | CASSEGSSGANVLTF
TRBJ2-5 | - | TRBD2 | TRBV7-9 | TGTGCCAGCAGCTTAACGAGCGCTAGCGGGAGAGCCAAGACCCAGTACTTC | CASSLTSASGRAKTQYF
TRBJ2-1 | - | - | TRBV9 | TGTGCCAGCAGCCCGCAGGCCAATTATAACAATGAGCAGTTCTTC | CASSPQANYNNEQFF
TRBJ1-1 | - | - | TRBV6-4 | TGTGCCAGCAGTGACTCTACAGAGGGGGGTAAAGCTTTCTTT | CASSDSTEGGKAFF
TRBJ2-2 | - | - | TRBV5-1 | TGCGCCAGCAGCGCAGATTCGAACACCGGGGAGCTGTTTTTT | CASSADSNTGELFF
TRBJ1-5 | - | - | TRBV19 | TGTGCCAGTAGGATGGGAGGGACGGGCAATCAGCCCCAGCATTTT | CASRMGGTGNQPQHF
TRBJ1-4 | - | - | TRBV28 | TGTGCCAGCAGTTCCAATATGGGTGAAAAACTGTTTTTT | CASSSNMGEKLFF
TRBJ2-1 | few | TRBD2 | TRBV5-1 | TGCGCCAGCAGCTTGCGGGCTAGCGGGATATACAATGAGCAGTTCTTC | CASSLRASGIYNEQFF
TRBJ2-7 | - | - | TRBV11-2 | TGTGCCAGCAGCTTACCGGGTCTTCTCTCCTACGAGCAGTACTTC | CASSLPGLLSYEQYF
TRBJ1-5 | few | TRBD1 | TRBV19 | TGTGCCAGTAGCATAACAGGGGCCCGGGGCAATCAGCCCCAGCATTTT | CASSITGARGNQPQHF
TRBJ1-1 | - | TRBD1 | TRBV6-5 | TGTGCCAGCAGTTCAAGACAGGGAGTTCCCACTGAAGCTTTCTTT | CASSSRQGVPTEAFF
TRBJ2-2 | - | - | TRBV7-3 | TGTGCCAGCAGCTTAACGGAGCCTCGCACCGGGGAGCTGTTTTTT | CASSLTEPRTGELFF
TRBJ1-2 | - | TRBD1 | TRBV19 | TGTGCCAGTAGTATAGGACTACAGGGGAGGGAAGGCTACACCTTC | CASSIGLQGREGYTF
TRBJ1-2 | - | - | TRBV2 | TGTGCCAGCAGTCCAGGGTTCATAGGCGGCTACACCTTC | CASSPGFIGGYTF
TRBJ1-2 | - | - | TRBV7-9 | TGTGCCAGCAGCCCGCGCCTCGACAGCTATGGCTACACCTTC | CASSPRLDSYGYTF
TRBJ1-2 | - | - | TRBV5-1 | TGCGCCAGCAGCCTCAGGGGATTAGAAGCCTATGGCTACACCTTC | CASSLRGLEAYGYTF
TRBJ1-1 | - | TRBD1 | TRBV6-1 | TGTGCCAGCAGGGCTGTTGGGACAGTCACTGAAGCTTTCTTT | CASRAVGTVTEAFF
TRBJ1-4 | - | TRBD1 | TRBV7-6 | TGTGCCAGCAGTCCGACAGGGATGGGTGAAAAACTGTTTTTT | CASSPTGMGEKLFF
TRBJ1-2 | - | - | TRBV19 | TGTGCCAGTAGTATAGTCCCGATGAGCAGTAACTATGGCTACACCTTC | CASSIVPMSSNYGYTF
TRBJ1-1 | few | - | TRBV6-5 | TGTGCCAGCAGTTTGTCGGGATTCGAAGCTTTCTTT | CASSLSGFEAFF
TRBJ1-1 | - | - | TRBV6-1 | TGTGCCAGCAGTGAATTGGCAGGGTGGGATTTT | CASSELAGWDF
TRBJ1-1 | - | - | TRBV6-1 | TGTGCCAGCAGCCCCTTTGACAGGAAGAACACTGAAGCTTTCTTT | CASSPFDRKNTEAFF
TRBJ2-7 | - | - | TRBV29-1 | TGCAGCGCCCTAGGGGACGGAACCTACGAGCAGTACTTC | CSALGDGTYEQYF
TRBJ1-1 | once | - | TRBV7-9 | TGTGCCAGCAGCTTAGGGGCAGGGAATGAAGCTTTCTTT | CASSLGAGNEAFF
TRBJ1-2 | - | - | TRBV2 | TGTGCCAGCACCCCGACGCGAGGCTACACCTTC | CASTPTRGYTF
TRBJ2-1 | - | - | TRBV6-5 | TGTGCCAGCAGCACTCCAGGGGAGCAGTTCTTC | CASSTPGEQFF
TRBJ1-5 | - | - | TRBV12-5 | TGTGCTAGTGGTTTAACGGGGAATCAGCCCCAGCATTTT | CASGLTGNQPQHF
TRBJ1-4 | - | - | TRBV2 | TGTGCCAGCAGTGATCCCTCCCGGCGGGAAAAACTGTTTTTT | CASSDPSRREKLFF
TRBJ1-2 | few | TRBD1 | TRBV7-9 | TGTGCCAGCAGTTTTCAACAGGGGACTTATGGCTACACCTTC | CASSFQQGTYGYTF
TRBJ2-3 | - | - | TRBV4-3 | TGCGCCAGCAGCCAAGGGCTAGGGACAGATACGCAGTATTTT | CASSQGLGTDTQYF
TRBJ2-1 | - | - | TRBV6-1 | TGTGCCAGCAGTGATAGTGTCGGTGAGCAGTTCTTC | CASSDSVGEQFF
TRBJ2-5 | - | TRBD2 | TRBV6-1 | TGTGCCAGCAGCGCGGGGGGGAATCAAGAGACCCAGTACTTC | CASSAGGNQETQYF
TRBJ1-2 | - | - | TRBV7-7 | TGTGCTAGCAGCCCTGGGACCGGGACAATCTTAGGAAATGGCTACACCTTC | CASSPGTGTILGNGYTF
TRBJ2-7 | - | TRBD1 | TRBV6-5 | TGTGCCAGCAGTCCAACAGGGGGCGGCGAGCAGTACTTC | CASSPTGGGEQYF
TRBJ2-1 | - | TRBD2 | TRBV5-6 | TGTGCCAGCAGCCCCCTCTACTTTACTAGCGGGAGGATCAATGAGCAGTTCTTC | CASSPLYFTSGRINEQFF
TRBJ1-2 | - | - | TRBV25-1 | TGTGCCAGCAGTAAAGCGGACAGTCCCTATGGCTACACCTTC | CASSKADSPYGYTF
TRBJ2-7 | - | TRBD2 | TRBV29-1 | TGCAGCGCAGCGGGACCGTCCTACGAGCAGTACTTC | CSAAGPSYEQYF
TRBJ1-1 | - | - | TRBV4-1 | TGCGCCAGCAGCCAAGATACAGTGAACACTGAAGCTTTCTTT | CASSQDTVNTEAFF
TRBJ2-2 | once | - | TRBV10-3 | TGTGCCATCAAAAAGCAGGGTTGGACCGGGGAGCTGTTTTTT | CAIKKQGWTGELFF
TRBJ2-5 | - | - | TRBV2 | TGTGCCAGCAGCGAAAGGCGGGGGCCAGAGACCCAGTACTTC | CASSERRGPETQYF